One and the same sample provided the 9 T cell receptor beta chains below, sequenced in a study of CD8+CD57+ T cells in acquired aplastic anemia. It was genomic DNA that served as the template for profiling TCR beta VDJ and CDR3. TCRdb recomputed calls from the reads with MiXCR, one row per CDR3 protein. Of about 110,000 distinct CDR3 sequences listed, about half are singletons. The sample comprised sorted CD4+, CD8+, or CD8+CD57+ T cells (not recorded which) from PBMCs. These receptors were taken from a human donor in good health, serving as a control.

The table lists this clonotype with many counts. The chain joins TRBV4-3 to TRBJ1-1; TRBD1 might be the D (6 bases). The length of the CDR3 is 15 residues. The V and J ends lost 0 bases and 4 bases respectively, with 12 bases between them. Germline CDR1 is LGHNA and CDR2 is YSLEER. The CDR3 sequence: CASSQDLGGRTEAFF. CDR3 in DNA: TGCGCCAGCAGCCAAGACCTAGGGGGACGCACTGAAGCTTTCTTT.

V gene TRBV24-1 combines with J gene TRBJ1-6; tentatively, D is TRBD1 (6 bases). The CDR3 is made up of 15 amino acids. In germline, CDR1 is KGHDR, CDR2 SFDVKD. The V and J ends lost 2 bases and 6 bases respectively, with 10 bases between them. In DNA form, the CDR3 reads TGTGCCACCAGTGATTCAGGGGAAGCTAATTCACCCCTCCACTTT. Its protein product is CATSDSGEANSPLHF.

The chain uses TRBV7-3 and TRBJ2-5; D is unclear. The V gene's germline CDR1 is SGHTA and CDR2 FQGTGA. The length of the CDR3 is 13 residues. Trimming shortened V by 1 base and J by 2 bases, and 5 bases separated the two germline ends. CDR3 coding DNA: TGTGCCAGCAGCTTAATGGAGCAAGAGACCCAGTACTTC. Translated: CASSLMEQETQYF.

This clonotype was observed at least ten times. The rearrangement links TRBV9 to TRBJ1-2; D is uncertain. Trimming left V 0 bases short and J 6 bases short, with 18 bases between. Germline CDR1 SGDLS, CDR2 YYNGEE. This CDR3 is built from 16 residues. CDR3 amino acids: CASSVVSGQAKNGYTF. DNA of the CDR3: TGTGCCAGCAGCGTAGTCTCGGGCCAGGCCAAAAATGGCTACACCTTC.

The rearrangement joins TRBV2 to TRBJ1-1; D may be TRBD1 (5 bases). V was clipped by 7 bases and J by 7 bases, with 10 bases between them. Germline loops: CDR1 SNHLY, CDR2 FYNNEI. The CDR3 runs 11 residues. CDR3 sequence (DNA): TGTGCCAGCACGGGAGGGGTTGAAGCTTTCTTT. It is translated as CASTGGVEAFF. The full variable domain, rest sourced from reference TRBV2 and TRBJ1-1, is EPEVTQTPSHQVTQMGQEVILRCVPISNHLYFYWYRQILGQKVEFLVSFYNNEISEKSEIFDDQFSVERPDGSNFTLKIRSTKLEDSAMYFCASTGGVEAFFGQGTRLTVV.

The CDR3 sequence: CSASDWGLVGYTF. The CDR3 DNA is TGCAGTGCTAGCGACTGGGGCTTGGTTGGCTACACCTTC. The V gene is TRBV20-1, the J gene TRBJ1-2, with D tentatively TRBD1 (5 bases). This CDR3 has 13 amino acids. Germline V lookup: CDR1 DFQATT, CDR2 SNEGSKA (reference sequence). V lost 3 bases and J 7 bases, leaving 15 bases between the germline ends.

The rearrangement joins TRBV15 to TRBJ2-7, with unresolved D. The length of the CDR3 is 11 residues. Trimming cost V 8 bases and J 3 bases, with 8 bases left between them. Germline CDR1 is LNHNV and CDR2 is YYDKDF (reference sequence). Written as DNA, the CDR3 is TGTGCCACCGCGGACGGCTACGAGCAGTACTTC. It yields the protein CATADGYEQYF. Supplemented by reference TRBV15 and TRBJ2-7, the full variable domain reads DAMVIQNPRYQVTQFGKPVTLSCSQTLNHNVMYWYQQKSSQAPKLLFHYYDKDFNNEADTPDNFQSRRPNTSFCFLDIRSPGLGDTAMYLCATADGYEQYFGPGTRLTVT.

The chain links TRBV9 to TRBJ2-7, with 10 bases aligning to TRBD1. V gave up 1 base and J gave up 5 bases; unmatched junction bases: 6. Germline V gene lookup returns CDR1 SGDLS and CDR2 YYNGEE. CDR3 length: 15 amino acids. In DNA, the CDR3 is TGTGCCAGCAGCGTATCGGGGACAGGGGACCACGAGCAGTACGTC. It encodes CASSVSGTGDHEQYV.

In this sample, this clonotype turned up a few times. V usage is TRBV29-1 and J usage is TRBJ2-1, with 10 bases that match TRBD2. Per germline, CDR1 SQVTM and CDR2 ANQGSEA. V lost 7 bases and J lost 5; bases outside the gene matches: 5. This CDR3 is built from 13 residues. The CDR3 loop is CSDGTSENNEQFF. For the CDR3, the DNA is TGCAGCGACGGGACTAGCGAAAACAATGAGCAGTTCTTC.